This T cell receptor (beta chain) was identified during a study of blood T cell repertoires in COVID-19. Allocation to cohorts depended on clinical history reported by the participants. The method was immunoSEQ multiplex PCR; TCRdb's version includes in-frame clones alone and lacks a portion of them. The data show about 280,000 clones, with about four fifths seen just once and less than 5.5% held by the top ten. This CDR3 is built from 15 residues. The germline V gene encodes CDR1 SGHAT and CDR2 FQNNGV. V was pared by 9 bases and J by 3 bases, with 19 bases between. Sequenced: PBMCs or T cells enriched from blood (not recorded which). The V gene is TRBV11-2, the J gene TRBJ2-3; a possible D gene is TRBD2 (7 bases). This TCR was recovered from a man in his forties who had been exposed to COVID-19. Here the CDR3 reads CARSEGGARTDTQYF. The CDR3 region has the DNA TGTGCCAGGAGCGAGGGGGGGGCTAGGACAGATACGCAGTATTTT.